The rows below give T cell receptor beta chains drawn from one sample of a study of cytomegalovirus exposure and HLA in healthy donors. Sequenced by immunoSEQ multiplex PCR; TCRdb stores in-frame clones only, minus some. The repertoire includes 280,000 or so clones, about 90% of them detected once, and approximately 2% sits in the top ten. Sequenced sample: PBMCs. The source of these receptors is a woman aged 18-29 years in good health and CMV-seronegative. Each CDR3 is given with its conserved first and last residue. Fields, in order: J gene, V gene, CDR3 protein.

>TRBJ1-5|TRBV2
CASSGDRGPNQPQHF
>TRBJ2-7|TRBV7-9
CASSRTGGYEQYF
>TRBJ2-3|TRBV2
CASSRLAGVGTDTQYF
>TRBJ2-2|TRBV5-1
CASSLEAGARSGELFF
>TRBJ2-2|TRBV5-1
CASSDRGDNTGELFF
>TRBJ1-5|TRBV5-1
CASSLDGGGNQPQHF
>TRBJ1-2|TRBV6-1
CASSEGTDGYGYTF
>TRBJ1-1|TRBV5-3
CARSLAIQGLNMNTEAFF
>TRBJ1-2|TRBV11-2
CASSGTGGEGYTF
>TRBJ1-2|TRBV30
CAWRIQGRYGYTF
>TRBJ1-1|TRBV19
CASSIARTFSMNTEAFF
>TRBJ2-7|TRBV18
CASTAGIGYEQYF
>.|TRBV2
CASVRGDSYEQYF
>TRBJ1-5|TRBV5-1
CASSRVGGGNQPQHF
>TRBJ2-7|TRBV21-1
CASSGGLFSYEQYF
>TRBJ1-5|TRBV9
CASSVQGDSNQPQHF
>TRBJ1-1|TRBV6-1
CASSEARNYRQTEAFF
>TRBJ1-3|TRBV6-5
CASSRLTGPGNTIYF
>TRBJ1-1|TRBV29-1
CSVEEMGQARGEAFF
>TRBJ1-4|TRBV7-9
CASSLDRWDSNEKLFF
>TRBJ2-1|TRBV27
CASSWELAPYNEQFF
>TRBJ2-5|TRBV10-2
CASSDFLRGKETQYF
>TRBJ1-2|TRBV19
CASSISQPGQGNYGYTF
>TRBJ1-5|TRBV2
CASSGQPNQPQHF
>TRBJ2-1|TRBV7-9
CASSLSGGGSYNEQFF
>TRBJ2-3|TRBV11-2
CASSTAGGSTDTQYF
>TRBJ2-3|TRBV6-1
CASSESTSGGQDTQYF
>TRBJ1-3|TRBV30
CAWGGEGSGNTIYF
>TRBJ2-7|TRBV30
CAWPAFDLFLYEQYF
>TRBJ1-2|TRBV29-1
CSVINGGSNYGYTF
>TRBJ1-4|TRBV5-6
CASSPRGVGDEKLFF
>TRBJ1-4|TRBV27
CASRPTSRSLNEKLFF
>TRBJ1-1|TRBV5-1
CASRTGNTEAFF
>TRBJ2-1|TRBV7-9
CASTNQPTTADEQFF
>TRBJ2-7|TRBV14
CASSYRGYEQYF
>TRBJ1-1|TRBV2
CASLGGGAEAFF
>TRBJ2-1|TRBV5-6
CASSLSFPLFEQFF
>TRBJ2-1|TRBV28
CASTSGGPLESFIYNEQFF
>TRBJ2-7|TRBV6-5
CASSYSMQGAYEQYF
>TRBJ2-4|TRBV19
CASSPGLAGAGNIQYF
>TRBJ2-2|TRBV12-5
CASASRPGQLTGELFF
>TRBJ2-7|TRBV23-1
CASHPTPGQGYEQYF
>TRBJ1-6|TRBV18
CASSPSGGHNSPLHF
>TRBJ2-2|TRBV12-1
CASSSRDSRPGELFF
>TRBJ1-1|TRBV7-2
CASSLAGTGQAFF
>TRBJ1-2|TRBV6-1
CASSEGMGTGGNYGYTF
>TRBJ2-3|TRBV10-1
CASSERLVGDTQYF
>TRBJ1-4|TRBV18
CASSPWDSSVGEKLFF
>TRBJ2-7|TRBV27
CASSLFTRGDEQYF
>TRBJ1-1|TRBV7-3
CASSVQGMNTEAFF
>TRBJ2-1|TRBV9
CASSPYGLADNNEQFF
>TRBJ1-6|TRBV27
CASSSGVSPLHF
>TRBJ1-6|TRBV6-1
CASSETGVRDSPLHF
>TRBJ2-5|TRBV6-4
CASSGEDREALEETQYF
>TRBJ2-2|TRBV5-4
CASSLGPGSGRFNTGELFF